This T cell receptor beta chain originates from a study of beta chain features in type 1 diabetes. The study, taken as a whole, reports: Whether TCRB rearrangement is influenced by HLA type went unresolved here.

Every isolated RNA sample was fully reverse transcribed, so sequencing captured expressed TCRB transcripts. Using immunoSEQ multiplex PCR, the repertoire was profiled, and TCRdb retains in-frame clones only, with some absent. The data show a few hundred thousand clones, with 9.6% seen just once and about 0.03% held by the top ten. This clone was counted a few times. As yet, its antigen is unknown. Losses at the gene ends were 5 bases for V and 11 bases for J; bases not matched to a gene: 9. The V gene's germline CDR1 is MNHNY and CDR2 SVGAGI (reference sequence). There are 13 residues in the CDR3. The TCR sequence derives from a woman under 30 in good health. Sequencing was performed on naive CD4+ T cells from blood. The chain combines TRBV6-6 with TRBJ1-1, with 9 bases matching TRBD1. The CDR3 bases are TGTGCCAGCAGTCAGGGACAGGGAGGTACGGCTTTCTTT. As protein: CASSQGQGGTAFF.